Sequencing of this TCR beta chain was carried out in a study of T cells after yellow fever vaccination. V lost 3 bases, J lost 7 bases, and 25 bases lay in between. This CDR3 is built from 17 residues. TCRdb passed the 5' RACE reads through MiXCR, listing each CDR3 protein once. Of over 200,000 distinct CDR3 sequences detected, more than 6.5% appear once; the ten largest clones hold around 1%. The sequence came from a man aged 25 to 45 who received the YFV17D yellow fever vaccine. Source: CD4+ T cells sorted from PBMCs, taken on the day of the yellow fever booster vaccination. The genes are TRBV12-3 or TRBV12-4 and TRBJ2-7; tentatively, D is TRBD2 (5 bases). The CDR3 reads CASSFRGRLAAKGEQYF. Written as DNA, the CDR3 is TGTGCCAGCAGTTTCCGGGGAAGGCTAGCAGCTAAAGGGGAGCAGTACTTC.